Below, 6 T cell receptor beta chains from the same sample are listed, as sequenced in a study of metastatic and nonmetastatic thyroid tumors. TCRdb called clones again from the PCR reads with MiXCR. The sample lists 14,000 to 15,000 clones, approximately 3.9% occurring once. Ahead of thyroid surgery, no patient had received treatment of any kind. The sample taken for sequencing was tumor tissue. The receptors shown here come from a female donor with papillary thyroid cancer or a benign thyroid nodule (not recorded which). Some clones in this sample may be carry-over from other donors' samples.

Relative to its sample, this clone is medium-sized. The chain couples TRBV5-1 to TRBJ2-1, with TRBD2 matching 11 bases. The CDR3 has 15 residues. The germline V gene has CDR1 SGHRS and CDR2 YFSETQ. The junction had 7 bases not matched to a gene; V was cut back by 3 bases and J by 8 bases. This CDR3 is CASSWGLADRDEQFF. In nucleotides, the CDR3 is TGCGCCAGCAGCTGGGGACTAGCGGATAGGGATGAGCAGTTCTTC.

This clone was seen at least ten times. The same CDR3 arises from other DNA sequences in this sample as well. Here the CDR3 reads CASSYLAGGYEQYF. DNA for the CDR3: TGTGCCAGCAGTTATTTAGCGGGCGGCTACGAGCAGTACTTC. The rearrangement joins TRBV6-5 to TRBJ2-7; 7 bases align to TRBD2. CDR3 length: 14 amino acids. Germline V gene lookup returns CDR1 MNHEY and CDR2 SVGAGI. With 3 bases clipped from V and 3 bases from J, the junction kept 5 bases outside the gene matches.

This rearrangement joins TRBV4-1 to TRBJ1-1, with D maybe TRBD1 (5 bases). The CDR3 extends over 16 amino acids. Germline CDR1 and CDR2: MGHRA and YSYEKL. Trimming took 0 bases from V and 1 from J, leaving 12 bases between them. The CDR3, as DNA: TGCGCCAGCAGCCAAGATAAATACAGGAAGAACACTGAAGCTTTCTTT. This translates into CASSQDKYRKNTEAFF.

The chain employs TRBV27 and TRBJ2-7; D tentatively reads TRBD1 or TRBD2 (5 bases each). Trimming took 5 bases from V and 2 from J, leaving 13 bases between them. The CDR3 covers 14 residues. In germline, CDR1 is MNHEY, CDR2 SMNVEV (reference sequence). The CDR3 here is CASSTGRDTYEQYF. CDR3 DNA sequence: TGTGCCAGCAGTACGGGACGAGACACCTACGAGCAGTACTTC.

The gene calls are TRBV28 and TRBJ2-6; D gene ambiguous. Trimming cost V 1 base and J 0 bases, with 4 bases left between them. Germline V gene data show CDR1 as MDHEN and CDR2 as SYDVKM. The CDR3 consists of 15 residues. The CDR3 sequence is CASSLYHSGANVLTF. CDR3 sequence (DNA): TGTGCCAGCAGTTTATACCACTCTGGGGCCAACGTCCTGACTTTC.

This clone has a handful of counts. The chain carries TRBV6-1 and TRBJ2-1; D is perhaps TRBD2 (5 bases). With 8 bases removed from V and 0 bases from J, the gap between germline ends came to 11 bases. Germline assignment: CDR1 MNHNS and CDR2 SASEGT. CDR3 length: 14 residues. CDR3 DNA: TGTGCCAGCCGCGGGCGAAGCTCCTACAATGAGCAGTTCTTC. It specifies CASRGRSSYNEQFF.